These T cell receptor beta chains were read from a single sample in a study of T cells after yellow fever vaccination. From the 5' RACE reads, TCRdb called clonotypes with MiXCR, one entry per CDR3 protein. The repertoire consists of roughly 500,000 distinct CDR3 sequences, with around 21% occurring once and the leading ten covering approximately 14%. Sequencing used PBMCs, obtained 15 days after the yellow fever booster vaccination. All receptors derive from a man in his thirties or forties who received the YFV17D yellow fever vaccine. Both conserved end residues are trimmed from each CDR3.

j_call v_call cdr3_aa
TRBJ2-3 TRBV5-1 ASSSSGGDPTDTQY
TRBJ2-3 TRBV29-1 SVLGDRPRNTQY
TRBJ2-5 TRBV7-9 ASGQGQETQY
TRBJ2-1 TRBV28 ASGARTSGRVGEQF
TRBJ2-1 TRBV6-2/TRBV6-3 ASSHRPPLF
TRBJ2-5 TRBV3-1 ASSQGEISQETQY
TRBJ2-1 TRBV6-5 ASSYTSGSAYNEQF
TRBJ1-4 TRBV6-1 ASSQNTGTNEKLF
TRBJ2-7 TRBV5-1 ASSPYTGELGEQY
TRBJ2-4 TRBV6-1 ASREYSQLAKNIQY
TRBJ2-2 TRBV5-6 ASSLELRSTGELF
TRBJ1-2 TRBV4-2 ASSQEVGTGTGYT
TRBJ2-1 TRBV7-9 ASSLAGVLNEQF
TRBJ1-1 TRBV5-1 ASSLGGRENTEAF
TRBJ2-1 TRBV5-1 ASSPTRRNEQF
TRBJ2-3 TRBV20-1 SARNPGFQRDFTDTQY
TRBJ2-1 TRBV10-3 AIRSTSGRINEQF
TRBJ1-1 TRBV7-8 ASSLAPDTRRGAF
TRBJ2-1 TRBV6-5 ASSYSTSGRGDEQF
TRBJ2-1 TRBV20-1 STSSTSGVGEQF
TRBJ2-1 TRBV5-6 ASSLYHEQF
TRBJ2-2 TRBV9 ASSVGPPANTGELF
TRBJ2-1 TRBV5-4 ASSTIAGVYNEQF
TRBJ2-1 TRBV6-2/TRBV6-3 ASSDLALKR
TRBJ2-5 TRBV20-1 SARGQQGTKTQY
TRBJ2-2 TRBV20-1 SARRGPITGELF
TRBJ2-6 TRBV19 ASSSTRGGANVLT
TRBJ2-1 TRBV7-2 ASSRDSGSHNEQF
TRBJ2-1 TRBV27 ASSLSMQRDLTYNEQF
TRBJ2-7 TRBV7-9 ASSLASDEQY
TRBJ1-1 TRBV20-1 SARQHTNRDVAF
TRBJ2-2 TRBV6-5 ASSYRSLPNTGELF
TRBJ2-7 TRBV20-1 SARPPDRVYEQY
TRBJ1-5 TRBV2 ASSLDRINGIQPQH
TRBJ2-1 TRBV20-1 SARRSGKSSYNEQF
TRBJ1-5 TRBV25-1 ASSDYNNQPQH
TRBJ2-2 TRBV30 AWSLGAGELF
TRBJ1-6 TRBV27 ASLRNSPLH
TRBJ2-5 TRBV20-1 SARAGRLAGGLLETQY
TRBJ1-5 TRBV3-1 ASSQAQGLLSNQPQH